These 20 T cell receptor beta chains came from one sample sequenced in a study of blood T cell repertoires in COVID-19 (dated by TCRdb to 2019 to 2021). Preparation of the library involved the immunoSEQ multiplex PCR assay. TCRdb holds this immuneACCESS table with in-frame rearrangements only. Some clones are missing; in checked studies, unresolved V genes explain under half, and the rest has no known cause. This sample lists about 210,000 clones; around 91% were detected once. Together, the top ten hold about 4.8% of the sample. The sequenced material came from peripheral blood. Receptors were obtained from a woman aged 40 to 50 with acute or convalescent COVID-19.

This rearrangement joins TRBV6-5 to TRBJ2-5; D is perhaps TRBD1 (7 bases). The V end lost 5 bases, the J end lost 1 base, and 14 bases lay between the germline ends. The CDR3 is made up of 15 amino acids. CDR1 and CDR2 from the germline V gene are MNHEY and SVGAGI. This chain's CDR3 is CASSTRGTAQETQYF. CDR3 coding DNA: TGTGCCAGCAGTACCCGCGGGACAGCCCAAGAGACCCAGTACTTC.

This clone has just a few counts. The V and J genes are TRBV30 and TRBJ2-2; D unresolved. V lost 3 bases and J 1 base, leaving 15 bases between the germline ends. Germline V gene lookup returns CDR1 GTSNPN and CDR2 SVGIG (reference sequence). The CDR3 has 16 amino acids. CDR3 protein: CAWRRYGSLNTGELFF. The CDR3 DNA reads as TGTGCCTGGAGACGTTACGGGTCTCTGAACACCGGGGAGCTGTTTTTT.

The V call is TRBV5-4, the J call TRBJ1-4; D is undetermined. In germline, CDR1 is SGHNT, CDR2 YYREEE (reference sequence). CDR3 length: 14 residues. V was clipped by 4 bases and J by 8 bases, with 15 bases between them. The CDR3 DNA follows: TGTGCCAGCAGCCGAGGAGGAGGCTTGGAAAAACTGTTTTTT. As protein: CASSRGGGLEKLFF.

The chain combines TRBV2 with TRBJ1-5, with D perhaps matching TRBD1 (5 bases). Germline CDR1 and CDR2: SNHLY and FYNNEI. Trimming removed 6 bases at V and 0 bases at J, with 9 bases between. The CDR3 sequence is 14 residues long. This CDR3 is CASSGGISNQPQHF. CDR3 DNA sequence: TGTGCCAGCAGCGGGGGTATTAGCAATCAGCCCCAGCATTTT. The full variable domain, with the rest looked up from reference TRBV2 and TRBJ1-5, is EPEVTQTPSHQVTQMGQEVILRCVPISNHLYFYWYRQILGQKVEFLVSFYNNEISEKSEIFDDQFSVERPDGSNFTLKIRSTKLEDSAMYFCASSGGISNQPQHFGDGTRLSIL.

The rearrangement links TRBV25-1 to TRBJ2-2; tentative D call: TRBD2 (5 bases). The CDR3 is 13 amino acids. The V end was cut by 10 bases, the J end by 4 bases, with 13 bases between. Germline CDR1 and CDR2: MGHDK and SYGVNS. As DNA, the CDR3 is TGTGCCACCTCGAGAGGGTCCACCGGGGAGCTGTTTTTT. Residues: CATSRGSTGELFF.

The rearrangement links TRBV5-1 to TRBJ1-1; D remains unclear. Per the germline V gene, CDR1 is SGHRS and CDR2 is YFSETQ. V gave up 3 bases and J gave up 1 base, with 16 bases separating them. CDR3 length: 16 residues. Here the CDR3 reads CASSSLPPGKNTEAFF. Here the CDR3 DNA reads TGCGCCAGCAGCTCACTACCGCCGGGGAAGAACACTGAAGCTTTCTTT.

CDR3 residues: CASSLALLTDTQYF. CDR3 nucleotides: TGCGCCAGCAGCTTGGCACTACTCACAGATACGCAGTATTTT. The chain carries TRBV5-1 and TRBJ2-3; D is undetermined. This CDR3 comprises 14 residues. V lost 0 bases to trimming and J lost 2 bases, with 7 bases between them. Germline CDR1 SGHRS, CDR2 YFSETQ.

J is TRBJ2-3 and V is TRBV5-1, with D possibly TRBD2 on 5 matching bases. CDR1 SGHRS and CDR2 YFSETQ come from the germline V gene. There are 15 residues in the CDR3. Trimming shortened V by 5 bases and J by 0 bases, and 13 bases separated the two germline ends. The CDR3 nucleotides are TGCGCCAGCAGTGATAGCGCGGCTAGCACAGATACGCAGTATTTT. Translating it yields CASSDSAASTDTQYF.

The chain has TRBV7-2 and TRBJ1-2, with 7 positions matching TRBD1. There are 15 residues in the CDR3. Germline values: CDR1 SGHTA, CDR2 FQGNSA. Trimming removed 1 base from V and 4 bases from J; junction bases left unmatched: 6. As DNA, the CDR3 is TGTGCCAGCAGCTTAGGACAGGGCTTGGGCTATGGCTACACCTTC. Translating gives CASSLGQGLGYGYTF.

The rearrangement links TRBV3-1 (or the pseudogene TRBV3-2) to TRBJ2-5; 7 positions match TRBD2. This CDR3 region has 15 residues. The junction had 7 bases not matched to a gene; V was cut back by 5 bases and J by 1 base. Germline CDR1 is LGHDT and CDR2 is YNNKEL (reference sequence). In DNA, the CDR3 is TGTGCCAGCAGCTCCGGGACTACGGCCCAAGAGACCCAGTACTTC. Amino acid sequence: CASSSGTTAQETQYF.

This clone was picked up a small number of times. The chain carries TRBV6-5 and TRBJ2-7; a weak D match, TRBD1 (6 bases). V dropped 5 bases and J dropped 2 bases, with 16 bases sitting between them. This CDR3 has 15 residues. Germline loops: CDR1 MNHEY, CDR2 SVGAGI. CDR3 in DNA: TGTGCCAGCAGTCCAGGGGACATCTTACCCTACGAGCAGTACGTC. Protein: CASSPGDILPYEQYV.

The sample holds one count of this clone. This rearrangement joins TRBV30 to TRBJ1-5, with TRBD1 matching over 7 bases. The trim removed 0 bases at V and 6 bases at J, leaving 8 bases unmatched. The germline CDR1 and CDR2 sequences are GTSNPN and SVGIG (reference sequence). This CDR3 spans 15 amino acids. The chain's CDR3 is CAWSVFEGAGQPQHF. CDR3 DNA: TGTGCCTGGAGTGTATTTGAGGGGGCAGGTCAGCCCCAGCATTTT.

This clone was picked up one time. This chain joins TRBV5-1 and TRBJ2-2; the D gene is possibly TRBD1 (6 bases). V lost 3 bases, J lost 3 bases, and 12 bases lay in between. The CDR3 is 15 amino acids. CDR1 and CDR2 (germline): SGHRS, YFSETQ. CDR3 sequence reads: CASSWRGGDTGELFF. The CDR3 region has the DNA TGCGCCAGCAGCTGGAGAGGGGGAGACACCGGGGAGCTGTTTTTT.

In this sample, this clone turned up a few times. The chain couples TRBV19 to TRBJ2-6; tentatively, D is TRBD2 (5 bases). This CDR3 is 19 amino acids long. The V gene lost 1 base and the J gene lost 10 bases, with 26 bases spanning the gap. Germline assignment: CDR1 LNHDA and CDR2 SQIVND (reference sequence). For the CDR3, the DNA is TGTGCCAGTAGTATAGGGGCACTGGGTCCCCGCAATAGAGGGAACGTCCTGACTTTC. Translated, it gives CASSIGALGPRNRGNVLTF.

This clone was observed once. This chain joins TRBV13 and TRBJ2-3; 9 positions agree with TRBD2. The length of the CDR3 is 15 residues. J lost 2 bases, V lost 5 bases, and 5 bases had no gene match. CDR1 PRHDT and CDR2 FYEKMQ come from the germline V gene (reference sequence). This chain's CDR3 is CASSPSSGVTDTQYF. As DNA, the CDR3 is TGTGCCAGCAGCCCATCTAGCGGGGTCACAGATACGCAGTATTTT.

J is TRBJ1-2 and V is TRBV10-3; TRBD1 matches 7 bases. Germline V gene data show CDR1 as ENHRY and CDR2 as SYGVKD. Trimming removed 3 bases from V and 4 bases from J; junction bases left unmatched: 2. The CDR3 sequence is 13 residues long. The CDR3 here is CAISEQGPYGYTF. The CDR3 DNA follows: TGTGCCATCAGTGAACAGGGGCCCTATGGCTACACCTTC.

The chain combines TRBV10-3 with TRBJ1-3, with a weak D call TRBD1 (6 bases). The germline V and J ends were trimmed by 4 bases and 3 bases, with 10 bases remaining between them. Germline V CDR1 and CDR2: ENHRY, SYGVKD. The CDR3 length is 14 residues. This CDR3 reads CAISGGRLGNTIYF. In DNA form, the CDR3 reads TGTGCCATCAGTGGGGGGCGGCTTGGAAACACCATATATTTT.

This chain joins TRBV21-1 and TRBJ1-5; the D call in the table, TRBD1, was not verified against the DNA. TRBV21-1 is an annotated pseudogene. This CDR3 comprises 19 residues. The CDR3 DNA follows: TGTGCCAGCAGCAAAATGGAGGGACAGGGTGCCGATAGCAATCAGCCCCAGCATTTT. It encodes CASSKMEGQGADSNQPQHF.

Details on this clone: Relative to the germline gene, one junction end is altered; a read error may explain this. This chain connects TRBV19 to TRBJ1-3; no definite D call. The CDR3 sequence is 12 residues long. Germline assignment: CDR1 LNHDA and CDR2 SQIVND (reference sequence). The CDR3 DNA is TGCGGTGCGGTTAGCTCTGGAAACACCATATATTTT. It encodes CGAVSSGNTIYF. The full variable domain, completed using reference TRBV19 and TRBJ1-3, is DGGITQSPKYLFRKEGQNVTLSCEQNLNHDAMYWYRQDPGQGLRLIYYSQIVNDFQKGDIAEGYSVSREKKESFPLTVTSAQKNPTAFYLCGAVSSGNTIYFGEGSWLTVV.

The chain carries TRBV4-1 and TRBJ1-2; TRBD1 agrees at 7 bases. From germline, CDR1 is MGHRA and CDR2 YSYEKL. V lost 1 base, J lost 7 bases, and 6 bases stayed unmatched. The CDR3 extends over 14 amino acids. The CDR3 loop reads CASSQVGQGGGYTF. In DNA form, the CDR3 reads TGCGCCAGCAGCCAAGTGGGCCAGGGGGGTGGCTACACCTTC.